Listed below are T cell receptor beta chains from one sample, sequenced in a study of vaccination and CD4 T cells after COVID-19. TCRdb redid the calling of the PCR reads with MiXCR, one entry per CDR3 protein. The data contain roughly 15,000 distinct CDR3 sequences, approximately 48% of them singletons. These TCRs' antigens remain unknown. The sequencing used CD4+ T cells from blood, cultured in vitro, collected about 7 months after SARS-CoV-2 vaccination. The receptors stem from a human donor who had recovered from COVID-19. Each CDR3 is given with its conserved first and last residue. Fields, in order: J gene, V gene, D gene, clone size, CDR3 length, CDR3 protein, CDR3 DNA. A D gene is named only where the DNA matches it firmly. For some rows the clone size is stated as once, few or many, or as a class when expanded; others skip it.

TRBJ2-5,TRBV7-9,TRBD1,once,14,CASRTGGSRETQYF,TGTGCCAGCAGGACAGGGGGCAGTCGGGAGACCCAGTACTTC
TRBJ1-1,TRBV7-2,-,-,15,CASSLDFGSSTEAFF,TGTGCCAGCAGCTTAGATTTCGGGTCGAGCACTGAAGCTTTCTTT
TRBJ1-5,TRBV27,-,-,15,CASSLLGGRGQPQHF,TGTGCCAGCAGTTTATTGGGTGGGAGGGGACAGCCCCAGCATTTT
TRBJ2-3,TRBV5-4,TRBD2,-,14,CASSPQRELDTQYF,TGTGCCAGCAGCCCCCAGCGGGAGTTAGATACGCAGTATTTT
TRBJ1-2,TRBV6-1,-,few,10,CATPAGGYTF,TGTGCCACCCCCGCCGGAGGCTACACCTTC
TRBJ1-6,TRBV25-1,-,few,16,CASSEYKGGINSPLHF,TGTGCCAGCAGTGAATATAAGGGGGGAATCAATTCACCCCTCCACTTT
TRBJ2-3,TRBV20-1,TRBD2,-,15,CSARNGGRATDTQYF,TGCAGTGCTAGGAATGGCGGGAGGGCCACAGATACGCAGTATTTT
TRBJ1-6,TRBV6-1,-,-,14,CASTRDGNNSPLHF,TGTGCCAGCACCCGGGACGGGAATAATTCACCCCTCCACTTT
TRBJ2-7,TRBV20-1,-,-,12,CSVSSRPYEQYF,TGCAGTGTCTCGAGCAGACCCTACGAGCAGTACTTC
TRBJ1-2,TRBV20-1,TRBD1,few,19,CSAREPTPGQRTTYYGYTF,TGCAGTGCTAGAGAGCCCACCCCGGGACAGCGTACGACTTACTATGGCTACACCTTC
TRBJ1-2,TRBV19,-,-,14,CASKGPGSYYGYTF,TGTGCCAGTAAAGGGCCAGGGTCTTACTATGGCTACACCTTC
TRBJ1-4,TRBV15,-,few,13,CATSRDTRSTYHF,TGTGCCACCAGCAGAGATACAAGGAGCACCTATCATTTT
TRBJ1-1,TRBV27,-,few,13,CASSRMGDSLTIF,TGTGCCAGCAGTCGTATGGGCGATTCCCTAACAATCTTT
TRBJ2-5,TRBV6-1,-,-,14,CASCPTLGVETQYF,TGTGCCAGCTGCCCCACGTTGGGGGTGGAGACCCAGTACTTC
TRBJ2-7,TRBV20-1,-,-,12,CSATGTVYEQYF,TGCAGTGCTACCGGGACGGTCTACGAGCAGTACTTC
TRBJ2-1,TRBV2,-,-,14,CASRITDGYNEQFF,TGTGCCAGCCGGATAACGGACGGCTACAATGAGCAGTTCTTC
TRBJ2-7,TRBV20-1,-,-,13,CSARETLGYEQYF,TGCAGTGCTAGAGAGACTTTGGGGTACGAGCAGTACTTC
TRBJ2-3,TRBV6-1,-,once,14,CASSPRTATDTQYF,TGTGCCAGCAGTCCGCGGACAGCCACAGATACGCAGTATTTT
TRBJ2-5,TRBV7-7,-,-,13,CASSFGLQETQYF,TGTGCTAGCAGCTTTGGGCTTCAGGAGACCCAGTACTTC
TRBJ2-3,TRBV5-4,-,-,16,CASSLWLAGSTDTQYF,TGTGCCAGCAGCTTGTGGCTCGCAGGAAGCACAGATACGCAGTATTTT
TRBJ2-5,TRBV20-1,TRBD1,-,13,CSAARDRLETQYF,TGCAGTGCGGCCAGGGACAGACTAGAGACCCAGTACTTC
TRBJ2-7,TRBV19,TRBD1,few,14,CASRSRDSTYEQYF,TGTGCCAGTAGATCCCGGGACAGTACCTACGAGCAGTACTTC
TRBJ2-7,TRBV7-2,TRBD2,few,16,CASSFSSGVSSYEQYF,TGTGCCAGCAGCTTCTCTAGCGGGGTTAGCTCCTACGAGCAGTACTTC
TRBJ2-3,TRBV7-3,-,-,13,CASSFSVTDTQYF,TGTGCCAGCAGCTTTTCGGTCACAGATACGCAGTATTTT
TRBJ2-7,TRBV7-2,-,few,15,CASSLNGRGRWEQYF,TGTGCCAGCAGCTTAAACGGACGGGGACGGTGGGAGCAGTACTTC
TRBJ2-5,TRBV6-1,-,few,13,CASIRGREETQYF,TGTGCCAGCATCCGCGGAAGGGAAGAGACCCAGTACTTC
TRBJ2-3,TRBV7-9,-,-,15,CASSLASHRTDTQYF,TGTGCCAGCAGCTTAGCTTCCCACCGCACAGATACGCAGTATTTT
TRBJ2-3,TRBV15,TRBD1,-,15,CATSGQTGFTDTQYF,TGTGCCACCAGCGGCCAGACAGGGTTCACAGATACGCAGTATTTT
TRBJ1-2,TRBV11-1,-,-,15,CASSPEAGIGYGYTF,TGTGCCAGCAGCCCAGAGGCAGGGATCGGATATGGCTACACCTTC
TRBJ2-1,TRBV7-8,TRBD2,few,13,CASMGREVGEQFF,TGTGCCAGCATGGGGCGGGAGGTAGGTGAGCAGTTCTTC
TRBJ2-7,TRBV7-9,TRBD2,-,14,CASAGGRASYEQYF,TGTGCCAGCGCGGGGGGACGGGCATCCTACGAGCAGTACTTC
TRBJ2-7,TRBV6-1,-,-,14,CASSADIRSYEQYF,TGTGCCAGCAGTGCCGACATACGTTCCTACGAGCAGTACTTC
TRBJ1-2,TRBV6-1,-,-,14,CASRVSEGGYGYTF,TGTGCCAGCAGGGTCAGCGAGGGGGGCTATGGCTACACCTTC
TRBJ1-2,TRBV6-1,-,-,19,CASRREGRGRFGTMAPYTF,TGTGCCAGCCGAAGGGAGGGGAGGGGTAGGTTTGGGACGATGGCCCCGTACACCTTC
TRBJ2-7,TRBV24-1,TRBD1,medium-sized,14,CATSVSGGTYEQYF,TGTGCCACCAGTGTTTCAGGGGGCACGTACGAGCAGTACTTC
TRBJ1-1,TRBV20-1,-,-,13,CSAVQGRNTEDFF,TGCAGTGCTGTTCAGGGGAGGAACACTGAAGATTTCTTT
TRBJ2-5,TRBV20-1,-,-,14,CSARDTGRWETQYF,TGCAGTGCTAGAGATACAGGGCGGTGGGAGACCCAGTACTTC
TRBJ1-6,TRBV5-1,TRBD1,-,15,CASSLGQGAWSPLHF,TGCGCCAGCAGCTTGGGACAGGGGGCATGGTCACCCCTCCACTTT
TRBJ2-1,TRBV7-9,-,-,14,CASSSDRSDNEQFF,TGTGCCAGCAGCTCCGACAGGTCCGACAATGAGCAGTTCTTC
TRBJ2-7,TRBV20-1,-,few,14,CSARVAGPIYEQYF,TGCAGTGCTAGGGTGGCGGGACCGATCTACGAGCAGTACTTC
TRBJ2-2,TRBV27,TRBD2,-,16,CASSLDASGNTGELFF,TGTGCCAGCAGTTTAGATGCTAGCGGCAACACCGGGGAGCTGTTTTTT
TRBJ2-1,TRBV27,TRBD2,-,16,CASSSLSAGGYNEQFF,TGTGCCAGCAGTTCGCTGTCTGCGGGGGGCTACAATGAGCAGTTCTTC
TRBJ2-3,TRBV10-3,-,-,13,CAISEPSTDTQYF,TGTGCCATCAGTGAGCCTAGCACAGATACGCAGTATTTT
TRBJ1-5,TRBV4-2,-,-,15,CASSQDTTEGRPQHF,TGTGCCAGCAGCCAGGATACGACTGAAGGGAGGCCCCAGCATTTT
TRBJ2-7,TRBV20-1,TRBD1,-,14,CSAPMTGGGYEQYF,TGCAGTGCTCCTATGACAGGGGGCGGCTACGAGCAGTACTTC
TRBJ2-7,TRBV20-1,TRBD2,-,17,CSARDFWTSGRAYEQYF,TGCAGTGCTAGAGATTTCTGGACTAGCGGGAGGGCCTACGAGCAGTACTTC
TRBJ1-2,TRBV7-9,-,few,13,CASSLPTGFGYTF,TGTGCCAGCAGCTTACCTACAGGGTTTGGCTACACCTTC
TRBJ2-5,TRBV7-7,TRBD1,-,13,CASSRDRGETQYF,TGTGCTAGCAGCCGGGACAGGGGAGAGACCCAGTACTTC
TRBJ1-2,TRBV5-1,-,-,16,CASSSGGINIGDGYTF,TGCGCCAGCAGCTCAGGCGGAATCAACATAGGCGATGGCTACACCTTC
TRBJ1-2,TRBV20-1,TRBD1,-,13,CSARVTGVEGYTF,TGCAGTGCTAGAGTAACAGGGGTTGAGGGCTACACCTTC
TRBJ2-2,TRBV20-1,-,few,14,CSARDYKGTGELFF,TGCAGTGCTAGGGACTACAAGGGCACCGGGGAGCTGTTTTTT
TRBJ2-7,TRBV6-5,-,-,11,CASSYLYEQYF,TGTGCCAGCAGTTATCTCTACGAGCAGTACTTC